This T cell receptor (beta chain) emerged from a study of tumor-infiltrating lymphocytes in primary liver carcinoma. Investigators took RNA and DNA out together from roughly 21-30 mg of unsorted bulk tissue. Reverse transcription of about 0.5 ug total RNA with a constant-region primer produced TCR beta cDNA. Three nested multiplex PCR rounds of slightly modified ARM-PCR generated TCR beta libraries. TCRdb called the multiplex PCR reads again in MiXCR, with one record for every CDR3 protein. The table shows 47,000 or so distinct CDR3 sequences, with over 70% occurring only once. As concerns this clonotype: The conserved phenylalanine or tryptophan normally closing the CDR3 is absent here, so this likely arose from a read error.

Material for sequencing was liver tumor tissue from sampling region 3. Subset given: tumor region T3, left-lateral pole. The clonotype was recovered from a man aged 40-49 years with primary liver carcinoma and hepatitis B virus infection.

Here the CDR3 DNA reads TGTGCCAGCAGCTCGCGCCCCAGCGGGAGGTTCTATGAACAGTTCCTC. Translated: CASSSRPSGRFYEQFL. V is TRBV11-2 and J is TRBJ2-1; TRBD2 agrees at 9 bases. CDR3 length: 16 residues. Germline lookup yields CDR1 SGHAT and CDR2 FQNNGV.